This T cell receptor (beta chain) was recovered during a study of PD-L1 blockade in urothelial cancer. In the study overall: Bladder-origin urothelial cancer in males described about nine tenths of the roughly 29 patients. In terms of prior chemotherapy, patients had received 0 to 3 regimens. The median number of T cells present in blood samples was 140,000 to 150,000.

Measured with immunoSEQ multiplex PCR; TCRdb has only the in-frame clones, and not every one. The sample carries approximately 50,000 clones, just over 85% recorded once. V was clipped by 4 bases and J by 1 base; unmatched bases: 3. From germline, CDR1 is SNHLY and CDR2 FYNNEI. There are 14 residues in the CDR3. This clone was seen a few times. Time point specified: pretreatment peripheral blood. The study collected 1 to 8 samples per patient, pretreatment and on-treatment. This material consisted of PBMCs, taken around atezolizumab (anti-PD-L1) treatment. The chain recombines TRBV2 with TRBJ1-1; 7 bases are shared with TRBD1. The receptor comes from a man between 60 and 75 years old with urothelial cancer. The CDR3 reads CASSGQGGNTEAFF. Here the CDR3 DNA reads TGTGCCAGCAGTGGACAGGGCGGGAACACTGAAGCTTTCTTT.